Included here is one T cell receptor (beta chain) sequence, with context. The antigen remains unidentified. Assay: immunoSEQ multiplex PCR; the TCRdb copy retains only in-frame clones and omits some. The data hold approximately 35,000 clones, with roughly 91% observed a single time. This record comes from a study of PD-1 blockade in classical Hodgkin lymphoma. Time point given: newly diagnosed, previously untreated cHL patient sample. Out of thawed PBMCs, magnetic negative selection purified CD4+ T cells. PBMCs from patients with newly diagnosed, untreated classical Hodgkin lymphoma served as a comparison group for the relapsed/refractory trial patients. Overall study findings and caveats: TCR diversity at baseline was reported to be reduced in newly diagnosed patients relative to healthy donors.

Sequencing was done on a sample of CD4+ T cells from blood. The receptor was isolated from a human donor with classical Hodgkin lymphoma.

The DNA for the CDR3 is TGTGCCACCAAAAAGGAGGGGGATCGGAATGAAAAACTGTTTTTT. Protein: CATKKEGDRNEKLFF. This sequence joins TRBV2 and TRBJ1-4; possibly TRBD1 for D (6 bases). V was pared by 10 bases and J by 5 bases, with 20 bases between. The germline V gene encodes CDR1 SNHLY and CDR2 FYNNEI. The CDR3 has 15 amino acids.